Listed here are 21 T cell receptor beta chains from one sample, sequenced in a study of immune evolution from preneoplasia to lung adenocarcinoma (dated by TCRdb to about 2021). Receptor libraries were prepared by the immunoSEQ multiplex PCR assay. Here the immuneACCESS table is served through TCRdb, limited to in-frame sequences with V and J called. Missing clones are a known gap in these copies; in checked studies unresolved V genes cover under half, and the rest lacks a known reason. This sample comprises 3,500 to 4,500 clones, roughly nine tenths of them detected only once. Clones ranked in the top ten supply approximately 5.4% of the sample. Sequenced input: FFPE minimally invasive lung adenocarcinoma tissue. Interpreted using the paper, the cell subset or site label stands for: micro-invasive lung adenocarcinoma (MIA). The receptors stem from an older donor with lung adenocarcinoma.

The rearrangement joins TRBV11-2 to TRBJ2-3, with D perhaps matching TRBD2 (7 bases). CDR1 and CDR2 from the germline V gene are SGHAT and FQNNGV. The CDR3 runs to 18 residues. Trimming stripped 1 base from V and 2 bases from J, with 19 bases between. The CDR3 region has the DNA TGTGCCAGCAGCTTAGCGGGGTGGGGGGGCCACTCCACAGATACGCAGTATTTT. This encodes CASSLAGWGGHSTDTQYF.

Worth noting for this clone: Its ends do not fully match the called genes, so a read error is possible. This sequence joins TRBV7-7 and TRBJ2-5; D ambiguous. This CDR3 is 13 amino acids long. CDR1 is SSHAT, CDR2 FNYEAQ, per germline (reference sequence). In DNA, the CDR3 is TGTGCTAGCAGCTTAAATGTGGGAGAGACCCAGTACTTC. It is translated as CASSLNVGETQYF. The full variable domain, in which reference TRBV7-7 and TRBJ2-5 provide the parts outside the CDR3, is GAGVSQSPRYKVTKRGQDVTLRCDPISSHATLYWYQQALGQGPEFLTYFNYEAQPDKSGLPSDRFSAERPEGSISTLTIQRTEQRDSAMYRCASSLNVGETQYFGPGTRLLVL.

V and J are TRBV21-1 and TRBJ1-1. TRBV21-1 counts as a pseudogene. The CDR3 consists of 12 residues. The CDR3 DNA reads as TGTGCCCGCTCCCTAGTGAACACTGAAGCTTTCTTT. It specifies CARSLVNTEAFF.

V is TRBV19 and J is TRBJ2-1; D ambiguous. V lost 3 bases to trimming and J lost 7 bases, with 31 bases between them. Per the germline V gene, CDR1 is LNHDA and CDR2 is SQIVND (reference sequence). CDR3 length: 20 amino acids. The CDR3 region has the DNA TGTGCCAGTAGTATGGATGGTGGATCCTTTTTTACCCCTTCTGGGAATGAGCAGTTCTTC. This gives the protein CASSMDGGSFFTPSGNEQFF.

The V call is TRBV2, the J call TRBJ2-3; D might be TRBD2 (6 bases). CDR1 SNHLY and CDR2 FYNNEI come from the germline V gene. Trimming took 6 bases from V and 2 from J, leaving 12 bases between them. CDR3 length: 14 amino acids. Here the CDR3 reads CASSRGVSTDTQYF. The DNA of the CDR3 is TGTGCCAGCAGCCGCGGGGTTTCCACAGATACGCAGTATTTT.

This clone was observed a handful of times. The V gene is TRBV29-1, the J gene TRBJ2-7, with D possibly being TRBD1 or TRBD2 (5 bases each). The CDR3 runs 12 residues. Germline V lookup: CDR1 SQVTM, CDR2 ANQGSEA. Trimming removed 2 bases from V and 2 bases from J, with 7 bases in between. The DNA of the CDR3 is TGCAGCGTTGAACGGGGACCCTACGAGCAGTACTTC. Protein product: CSVERGPYEQYF.

This clone has a single count. V is TRBV29-1 and J is TRBJ1-1; D is ambiguous. CDR3 length: 13 amino acids. The V gene lost 3 bases and the J gene lost 0 bases, with 8 bases spanning the gap. Germline loops: CDR1 SQVTM, CDR2 ANQGSEA. The DNA of the CDR3 is TGCAGCGTTGAGAGGCAGCTGAACACTGAAGCTTTCTTT. This encodes CSVERQLNTEAFF.

The gene calls are TRBV13 and TRBJ2-3, with 8 bases identical to TRBD2. This CDR3 contains 17 residues. J gave up 6 bases and V 0 bases, and 11 bases lay outside the gene matches. CDR1 is PRHDT, CDR2 FYEKMQ, per germline (reference sequence). In DNA, the CDR3 is TGTGCCAGCAGCTTAGGTGGAGGTAGCGGGATGGCGGATACGCAGTATTTT. Translation gives CASSLGGGSGMADTQYF.

The rearrangement uses TRBV7-2 and TRBJ1-1, with D perhaps matching TRBD1 (5 bases). Trimming left V 5 bases short and J 1 base short, with 8 bases between. This CDR3 is 13 amino acids long. The germline V gene has CDR1 SGHTA and CDR2 FQGNSA. CDR3 region: CASSPGQNTEAFF. Here the CDR3 DNA reads TGTGCCAGCAGCCCCGGACAGAACACTGAAGCTTTCTTT.

V and J are TRBV27 and TRBJ1-2; D gene uncertain. V shed 2 bases and J shed 7 bases, with 11 bases lying between them. The germline gives CDR1 MNHEY, CDR2 SMNVEV (reference sequence). The CDR3 runs 13 residues. The CDR3 region is CASSLGPVGGYTF. The CDR3 nucleotides read TGTGCCAGCAGTTTAGGCCCAGTCGGTGGCTACACCTTC.

This chain links TRBV28 with TRBJ2-5; 7 bases fit TRBD2. The CDR3 covers 13 residues. Unmatched junction bases numbered 3, after V lost 5 bases and J lost 3 bases. The V gene's germline CDR1 is MDHEN and CDR2 SYDVKM. CDR3 region: CASSVSGEETQYF. The CDR3 coding sequence is TGTGCCAGCAGTGTGAGCGGGGAAGAGACCCAGTACTTC.

V and J are TRBV28 and TRBJ1-5, with TRBD1 identical over 8 bases. The length of the CDR3 is 11 residues. Germline CDR1 is MDHEN and CDR2 is SYDVKM. Trimming removed 10 bases from V and 9 bases from J; junction bases left unmatched: 5. The CDR3 region is CATGGFGPQHF. CDR3 coding DNA: TGTGCCACAGGGGGCTTCGGGCCCCAGCATTTT.

Here the CDR3 reads CASSVGGRATDTQYF. Here the CDR3 DNA reads TGTGCCAGCAGCGTAGGAGGGAGGGCCACAGATACGCAGTATTTT. The genes are TRBV9 and TRBJ2-3; 7 nucleotides align to TRBD2. Germline loops: CDR1 SGDLS, CDR2 YYNGEE. The CDR3 length is 15 residues. With V trimmed by 0 bases and J by 2 bases, 3 bases remained unmatched.

The V gene is TRBV16, the J gene TRBJ1-4; 8 bases match TRBD1. The junction had 5 bases not matched to a gene; V was cut back by 0 bases and J by 8 bases. CDR3 length: 15 amino acids. Germline V lookup: CDR1 KGHSY, CDR2 FQNENV. For the CDR3, the DNA is TGTGCCAGCAGCCAATCCCAGGGGGCGAACGAAAAACTGTTTTTT. Translation gives CASSQSQGANEKLFF.

The CDR3 here is CASSYDAWSGNTIYF. The CDR3 coding sequence is TGTGCCAGCAGTTACGACGCGTGGTCAGGAAACACCATATATTTT. The chain has TRBV6-5 and TRBJ1-3; D gene ambiguous. The ends were cut back, 2 bases at V and 4 bases at J, with 12 bases in the middle. CDR1 MNHEY and CDR2 SVGAGI come from the germline V gene. The CDR3 runs to 15 residues.

This clone was counted once. The rearrangement joins TRBV5-1 to TRBJ1-2, with TRBD1 identical over 7 bases. Germline CDR1 reads SGHRS; CDR2 reads YFSETQ. CDR3 length: 14 amino acids. Unmatched junction bases numbered 7, after V lost 4 bases and J lost 4 bases. CDR3 loop: CASSLSGGSYGYTF. DNA of the CDR3: TGCGCCAGCAGCCTGTCAGGGGGATCCTATGGCTACACCTTC.

The chain has TRBV9 and TRBJ1-2; D possibly corresponds to TRBD1 (6 bases). Per the germline V gene, CDR1 is SGDLS and CDR2 is YYNGEE. There are 16 residues in the CDR3. V was cut by 0 bases and J by 8 bases, with 20 bases left in between. For the CDR3, the DNA is TGTGCCAGCAGCGTAGATCCCACAGGGAGTAGAGGCGGCTACACCTTC. Residues: CASSVDPTGSRGGYTF.

The chain links TRBV19 to TRBJ1-5, with D tentatively TRBD1 (5 bases). Between the trimmed V and J ends, which lost 5 bases and 7 bases, there was a span of 12 bases. From germline, CDR1 is LNHDA and CDR2 SQIVND (reference sequence). The CDR3 is 13 amino acids. The CDR3 sequence is CASSRGIGQPQHF. The CDR3 coding sequence is TGTGCCAGTAGTCGGGGGATAGGCCAGCCCCAGCATTTT.

This rearrangement joins TRBV4-2 to TRBJ1-5; 7 bases are a match to TRBD1. The ends lost 1 base at V and 5 bases at J; junction bases unmatched: 8. The germline gives CDR1 LGHNA, CDR2 YNFKEQ. The CDR3 covers 16 residues. The CDR3 reads CASSQVGDSRDQPQHF. The CDR3 bases are TGTGCCAGCAGCCAAGTGGGGGACAGCCGTGATCAGCCCCAGCATTTT.

As for this clone: Other DNA sequences within the sample encode an identical CDR3. The genes are TRBV27 and TRBJ2-1; a possible D gene is TRBD2 (6 bases). Germline-derived CDR1 and CDR2 are MNHEY and SMNVEV (reference sequence). The CDR3 is 15 amino acids. V lost 5 bases and J lost 4, with 15 bases in between. The CDR3: CASSAPSGRYNEQFF. DNA of the CDR3: TGTGCCAGCAGTGCCCCTAGTGGGAGGTACAATGAGCAGTTCTTC.

This chain joins TRBV7-8 and TRBJ1-1; 7 bases fit TRBD1. Germline-derived CDR1 and CDR2 are SGHVS and FQNEAQ. J was trimmed by 6 bases and V by 5 bases; bases with no gene match: 6. The CDR3 is 13 amino acids. This CDR3 reads CASSPRGSAEAFF. The CDR3 DNA reads TGTGCCAGCAGCCCCAGGGGGAGCGCTGAAGCTTTCTTT.